The clone carrying this T cell receptor (beta chain) was seen more than once but under ten times. This CDR3 contains 17 residues. V lost 0 bases and J 2 bases, leaving 14 bases between the germline ends. In germline, CDR1 is GTSNPN, CDR2 SVGIG (reference sequence). Sequencing used immunoSEQ multiplex PCR; TCRdb keeps in-frame clones, though not all of them. Of roughly 96,000 clones listed, about 79% were seen once; the top ten hold about 6.5%. This specimen comes from a study of glioma-infiltrating T cells after dendritic cell vaccination. The sequenced sample was blood, obtained before dendritic cell vaccination. The sequence came from a human donor with glioblastoma. The chain joins TRBV30 to TRBJ2-6, with a weak D call TRBD1 (5 bases). The CDR3 here is CAWSVGVGRAGANVLTF. Written as DNA, the CDR3 is TGTGCCTGGAGTGTAGGGGTGGGAAGAGCTGGGGCCAACGTCCTGACTTTC.